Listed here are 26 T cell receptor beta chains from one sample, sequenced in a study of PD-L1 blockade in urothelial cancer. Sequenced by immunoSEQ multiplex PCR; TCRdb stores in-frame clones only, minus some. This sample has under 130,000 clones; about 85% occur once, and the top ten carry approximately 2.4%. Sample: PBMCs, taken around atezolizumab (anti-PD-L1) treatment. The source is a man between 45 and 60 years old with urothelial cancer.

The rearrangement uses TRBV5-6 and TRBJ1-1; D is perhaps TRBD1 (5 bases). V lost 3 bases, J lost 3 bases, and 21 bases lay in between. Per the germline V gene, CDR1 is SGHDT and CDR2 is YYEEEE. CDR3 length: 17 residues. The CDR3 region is CASSSWMRDLEDTEAFF. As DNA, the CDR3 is TGTGCCAGCAGCTCGTGGATGCGGGACCTTGAGGACACTGAAGCTTTCTTT.

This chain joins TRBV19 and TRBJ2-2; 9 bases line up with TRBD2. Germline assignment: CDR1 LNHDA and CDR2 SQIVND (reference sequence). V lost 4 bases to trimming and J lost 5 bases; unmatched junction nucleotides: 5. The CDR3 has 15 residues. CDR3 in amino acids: CASSKGLASTGELFF. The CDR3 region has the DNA TGTGCCAGTAGTAAAGGACTAGCGTCGACCGGGGAGCTGTTTTTT.

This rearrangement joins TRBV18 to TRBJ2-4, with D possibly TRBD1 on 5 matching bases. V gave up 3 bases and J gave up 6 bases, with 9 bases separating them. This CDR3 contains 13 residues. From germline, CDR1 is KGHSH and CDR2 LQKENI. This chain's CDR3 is CASSPETGNIQYF. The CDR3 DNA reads TGTGCCAGCTCACCCGAAACAGGAAACATTCAGTACTTC.

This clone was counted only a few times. The CDR3 DNA is TGTGCCAGCAGTGAGTTAGGCAGGGGGAATTCACCCCTCCACTTT. This encodes CASSELGRGNSPLHF. This chain joins TRBV6-1 and TRBJ1-6, with 7 bases identical to TRBD1. The germline gives CDR1 MNHNS, CDR2 SASEGT. The CDR3 has 15 amino acids. The V and J ends lost 3 bases and 7 bases, in that order; junction bases with no gene match: 6.

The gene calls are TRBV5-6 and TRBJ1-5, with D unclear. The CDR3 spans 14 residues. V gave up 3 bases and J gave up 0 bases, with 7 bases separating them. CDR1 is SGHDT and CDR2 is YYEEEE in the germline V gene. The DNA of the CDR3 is TGTGCCAGCAGCTCACAATATAGCAATCAGCCCCAGCATTTT. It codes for CASSSQYSNQPQHF. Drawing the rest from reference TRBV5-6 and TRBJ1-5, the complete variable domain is DAGVTQSPTHLIKTRGQQVTLRCSPKSGHDTVSWYQQALGQGPQFIFQYYEEEERQRGNFPDRFSGHQFPNYSSELNVNALLLGDSALYLCASSSQYSNQPQHFGDGTRLSIL.

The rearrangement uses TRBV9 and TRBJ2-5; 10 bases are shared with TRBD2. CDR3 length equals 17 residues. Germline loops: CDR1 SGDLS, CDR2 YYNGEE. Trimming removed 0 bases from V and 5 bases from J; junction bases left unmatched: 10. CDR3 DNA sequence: TGTGCCAGCAGCGTAGGAGCGGGAGGGACCGTCCCGGAGACCCAGTACTTC. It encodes CASSVGAGGTVPETQYF.

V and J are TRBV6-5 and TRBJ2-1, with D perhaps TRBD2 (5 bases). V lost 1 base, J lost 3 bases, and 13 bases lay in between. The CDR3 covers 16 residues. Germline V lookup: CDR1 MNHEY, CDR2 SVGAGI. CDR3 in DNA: TGTGCCAGCAGTTACTATGGAGGAGCGATCTACAATGAGCAGTTCTTC. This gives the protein CASSYYGGAIYNEQFF.

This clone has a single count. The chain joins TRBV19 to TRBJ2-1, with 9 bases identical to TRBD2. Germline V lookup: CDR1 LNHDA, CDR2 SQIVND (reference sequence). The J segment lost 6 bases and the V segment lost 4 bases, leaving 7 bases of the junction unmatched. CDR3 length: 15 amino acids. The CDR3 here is CASSKGLAGINEQFF. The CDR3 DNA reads TGTGCCAGTAGTAAGGGGCTAGCGGGAATCAATGAGCAGTTCTTC.

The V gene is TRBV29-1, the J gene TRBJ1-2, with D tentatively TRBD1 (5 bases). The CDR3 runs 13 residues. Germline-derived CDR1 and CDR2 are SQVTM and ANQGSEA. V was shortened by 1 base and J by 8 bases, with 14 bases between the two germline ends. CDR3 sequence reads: CSVEGLGRGGYTF. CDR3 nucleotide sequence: TGCAGCGTTGAAGGATTAGGGCGGGGGGGCTACACCTTC.

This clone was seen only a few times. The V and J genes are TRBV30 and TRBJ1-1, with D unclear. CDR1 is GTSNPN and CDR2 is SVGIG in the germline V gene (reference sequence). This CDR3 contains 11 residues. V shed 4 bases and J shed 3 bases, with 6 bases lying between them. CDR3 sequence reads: CAWNADTEAFF. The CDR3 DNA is TGTGCCTGGAATGCGGACACTGAAGCTTTCTTT.

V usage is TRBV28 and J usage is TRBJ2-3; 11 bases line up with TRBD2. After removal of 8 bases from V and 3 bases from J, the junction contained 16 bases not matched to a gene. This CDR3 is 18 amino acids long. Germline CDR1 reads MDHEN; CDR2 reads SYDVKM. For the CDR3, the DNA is TGTGCCAGCTCAAACCCCATCCTAGCGGGAGGTGGTACAGATACGCAGTATTTT. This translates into CASSNPILAGGGTDTQYF.

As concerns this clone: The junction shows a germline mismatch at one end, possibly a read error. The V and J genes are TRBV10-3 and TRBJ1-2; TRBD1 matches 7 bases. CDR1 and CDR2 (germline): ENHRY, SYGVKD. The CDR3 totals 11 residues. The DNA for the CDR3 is TGTGCCACCCTAATCTCGGGACAGCTAATCTTC. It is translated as CATLISGQLIF.

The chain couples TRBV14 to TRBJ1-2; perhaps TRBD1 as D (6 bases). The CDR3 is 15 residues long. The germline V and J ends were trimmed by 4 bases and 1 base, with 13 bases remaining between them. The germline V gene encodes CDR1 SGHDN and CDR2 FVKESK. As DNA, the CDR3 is TGTGCCAGCAGCCCTAGAGGGGGATTTAACTATGGCTACACCTTC. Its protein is CASSPRGGFNYGYTF.

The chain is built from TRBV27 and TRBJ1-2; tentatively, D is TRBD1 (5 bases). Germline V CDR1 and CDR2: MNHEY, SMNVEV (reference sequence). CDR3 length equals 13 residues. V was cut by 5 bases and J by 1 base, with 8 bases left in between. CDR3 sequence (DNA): TGTGCCAGCAGTCGCGGACATAACTATGGCTACACCTTC. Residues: CASSRGHNYGYTF.

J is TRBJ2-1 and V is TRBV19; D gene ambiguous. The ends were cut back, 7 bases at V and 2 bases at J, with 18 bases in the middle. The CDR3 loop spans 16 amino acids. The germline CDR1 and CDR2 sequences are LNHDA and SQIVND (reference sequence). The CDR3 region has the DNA TGTGCCAGTACCCAGAGGAGTAGTTTTCCCTACAATGAGCAGTTCTTC. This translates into CASTQRSSFPYNEQFF.

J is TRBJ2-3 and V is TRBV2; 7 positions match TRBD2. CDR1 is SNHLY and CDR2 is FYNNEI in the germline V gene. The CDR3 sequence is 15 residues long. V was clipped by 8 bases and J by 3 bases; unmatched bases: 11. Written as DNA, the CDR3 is TGTGCCAGCGGTGGTCGGGGAGGGGCGACAGATACGCAGTATTTT. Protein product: CASGGRGGATDTQYF.

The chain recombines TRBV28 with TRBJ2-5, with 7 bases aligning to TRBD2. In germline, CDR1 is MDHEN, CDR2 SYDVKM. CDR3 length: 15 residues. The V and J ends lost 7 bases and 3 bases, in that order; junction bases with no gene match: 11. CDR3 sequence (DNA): TGTGCCAGCACCCGGCGGCCCAGCGGGGAAGAGACCCAGTACTTC. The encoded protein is CASTRRPSGEETQYF. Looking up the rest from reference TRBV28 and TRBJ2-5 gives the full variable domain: DVKVTQSSRYLVKRTGEKVFLECVQDMDHENMFWYRQDPGLGLRLIYFSYDVKMKEKGDIPEGYSVSREKKERFSLILESASTNQTSMYLCASTRRPSGEETQYFGPGTRLLVL.

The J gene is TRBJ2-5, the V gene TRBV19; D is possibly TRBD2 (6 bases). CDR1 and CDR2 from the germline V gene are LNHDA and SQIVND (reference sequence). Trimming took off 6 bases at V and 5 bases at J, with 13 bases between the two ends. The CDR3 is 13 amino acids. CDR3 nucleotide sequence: TGTGCCAGTAGGGGAGGCCTCTGGGAGACCCAGTACTTC. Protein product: CASRGGLWETQYF.

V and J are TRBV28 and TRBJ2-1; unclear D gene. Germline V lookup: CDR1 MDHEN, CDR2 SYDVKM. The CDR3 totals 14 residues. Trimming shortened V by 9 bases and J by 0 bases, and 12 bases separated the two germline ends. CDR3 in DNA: TGTGCCAGTACCGTATATAGCTCCTACAATGAGCAGTTCTTC. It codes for CASTVYSSYNEQFF.

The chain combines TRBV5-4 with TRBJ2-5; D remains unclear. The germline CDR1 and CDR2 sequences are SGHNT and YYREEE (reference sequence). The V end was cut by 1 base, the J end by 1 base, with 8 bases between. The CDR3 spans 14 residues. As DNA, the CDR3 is TGTGCCAGCAGCTTGAGTGATAGCCAAGAGACCCAGTACTTC. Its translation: CASSLSDSQETQYF.

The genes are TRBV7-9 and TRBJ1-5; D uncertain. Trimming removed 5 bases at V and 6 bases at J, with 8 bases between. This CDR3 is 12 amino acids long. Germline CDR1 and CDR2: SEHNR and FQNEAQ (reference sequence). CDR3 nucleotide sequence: TGTGCCAGCAGCCGGAGTGGTCAGCCCCAGCATTTT. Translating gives CASSRSGQPQHF.

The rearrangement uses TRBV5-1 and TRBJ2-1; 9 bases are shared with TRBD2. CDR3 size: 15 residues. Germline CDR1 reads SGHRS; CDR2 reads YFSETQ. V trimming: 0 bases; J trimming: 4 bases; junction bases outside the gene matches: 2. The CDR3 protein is CASSLVTSGYNEQFF. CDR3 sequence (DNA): TGCGCCAGCAGCTTGGTTACTAGCGGGTACAATGAGCAGTTCTTC.

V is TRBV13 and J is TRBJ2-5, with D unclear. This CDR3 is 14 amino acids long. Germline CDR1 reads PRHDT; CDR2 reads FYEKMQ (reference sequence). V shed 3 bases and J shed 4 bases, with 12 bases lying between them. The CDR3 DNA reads TGTGCCAGCAGCTTTGGTGCTAAACGAGAGACCCAGTACTTC. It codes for CASSFGAKRETQYF.

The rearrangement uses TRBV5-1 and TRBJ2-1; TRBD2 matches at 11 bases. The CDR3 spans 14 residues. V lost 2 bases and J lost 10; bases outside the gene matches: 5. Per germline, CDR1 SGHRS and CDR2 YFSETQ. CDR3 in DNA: TGCGCCAGCAGCTTTTTAGCGGGAGGGCAGGAGCAGTTCTTC. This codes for CASSFLAGGQEQFF.

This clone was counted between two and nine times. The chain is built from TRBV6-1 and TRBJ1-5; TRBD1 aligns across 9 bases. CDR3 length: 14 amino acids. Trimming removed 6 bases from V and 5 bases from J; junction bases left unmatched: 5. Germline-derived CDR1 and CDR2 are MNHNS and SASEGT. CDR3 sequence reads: CASRGTGIYQPQHF. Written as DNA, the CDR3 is TGTGCCAGCAGAGGGACAGGGATCTATCAGCCCCAGCATTTT.

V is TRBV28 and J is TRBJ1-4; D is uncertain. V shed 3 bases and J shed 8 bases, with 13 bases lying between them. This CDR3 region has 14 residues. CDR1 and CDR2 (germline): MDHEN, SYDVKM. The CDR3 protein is CASSLGPRKEKLFF. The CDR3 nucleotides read TGTGCCAGCAGTTTGGGCCCGAGAAAGGAAAAACTGTTTTTT.